This T cell receptor (beta chain) stems from a study of blood T cell repertoires in COVID-19. Clones were sequenced by immunoSEQ multiplex PCR, and TCRdb holds only the in-frame ones, with some missing. The data show some 66,000 clones, roughly nine tenths seen once. This CDR3 comprises 16 residues. V lost 4 bases and J lost 5; bases outside the gene matches: 3. Germline V gene data show CDR1 as LGHDT and CDR2 as YNNKEL (reference sequence). This sequence joins TRBV3-1 (or the pseudogene TRBV3-2) and TRBJ2-1, with TRBD2 matching over 15 bases. The sample taken for sequencing was peripheral blood. This receptor was identified in a human donor in a cohort sampled during active COVID-19. The CDR3 region has the DNA TGTGCCAGCAGCCTCCGGACTAGCGGGGGGGACAATGAGCAGTTCTTC. Protein sequence: CASSLRTSGGDNEQFF.